This T cell receptor beta chain appears in the sequencing data of a study of cytomegalovirus exposure and HLA in healthy donors. 60 Vbeta and 13 Jbeta primers were used in PCR. Sequencing was performed with immunoSEQ multiplex PCR; in TCRdb, only in-frame clones are kept and a portion is missing. Altogether about 200,000 clones are present, 65% to 85% being singletons, with the ten largest covering 1.7%. This clone was observed once. Its antigen is unknown. Unmatched junction bases numbered 11, after V lost 1 base and J lost 5 bases. Germline V gives CDR1 SGHTA, CDR2 FQGTGA. There are 17 residues in the CDR3. Overall study findings and caveats: In presence/absence analyses, roughly uniform sequencing depth across donors was assumed.

The TCR was taken from a man in his forties or fifties in good health and CMV-seronegative. The rearrangement joins TRBV7-3 to TRBJ2-5; 9 bases agree with TRBD2. The sample taken for sequencing was PBMCs. CDR3 DNA: TGTGCCAGCAGCTTAATATCCAGCGGGCGGGGGGGGGAGACCCAGTACTTC. Protein product: CASSLISSGRGGETQYF.